This entry describes one T cell receptor (beta chain). The protocol was immunoSEQ multiplex PCR, while the TCRdb copy is restricted to in-frame clones and leaves out a portion. The repertoire holds some 80,000 clones, about 92% seen once, with 1.4% in the top ten. This entry belongs to a study of T cell changes during pregnancy in multiple sclerosis. With 0 bases removed from V and 5 bases from J, the gap between germline ends came to 4 bases. The CDR3 runs 12 residues. Germline loops: CDR1 SEHNR, CDR2 FQNEAQ (reference sequence). The receptor's source is a female donor with multiple sclerosis, enrolled in a pregnancy study. The sequencing here drew on peripheral blood, taken before pregnancy. The V gene is TRBV7-9, the J gene TRBJ2-5; no definite D call. CDR3 region: CASSLAQETQYF. CDR3 sequence (DNA): TGTGCCAGCAGCTTAGCCCAGGAGACCCAGTACTTC.